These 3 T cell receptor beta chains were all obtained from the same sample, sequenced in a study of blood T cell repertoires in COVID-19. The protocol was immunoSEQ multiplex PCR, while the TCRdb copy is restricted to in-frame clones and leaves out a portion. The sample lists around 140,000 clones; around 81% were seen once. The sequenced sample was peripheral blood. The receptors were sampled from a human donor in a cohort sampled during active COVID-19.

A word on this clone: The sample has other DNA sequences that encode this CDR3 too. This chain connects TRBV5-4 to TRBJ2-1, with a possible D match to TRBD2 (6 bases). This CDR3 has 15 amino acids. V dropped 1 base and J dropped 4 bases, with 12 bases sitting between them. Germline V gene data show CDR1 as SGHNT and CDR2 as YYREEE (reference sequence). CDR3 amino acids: CASSLTSSSYNEQFF. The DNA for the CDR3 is TGTGCCAGCAGCTTGACTAGCAGCTCATACAATGAGCAGTTCTTC.

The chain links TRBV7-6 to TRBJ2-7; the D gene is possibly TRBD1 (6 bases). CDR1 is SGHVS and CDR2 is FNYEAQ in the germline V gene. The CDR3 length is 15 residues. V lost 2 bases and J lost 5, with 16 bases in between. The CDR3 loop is CASSLFGQGSDEQYF. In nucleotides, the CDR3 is TGTGCCAGCAGCTTATTTGGGCAGGGGTCCGACGAGCAGTACTTC.

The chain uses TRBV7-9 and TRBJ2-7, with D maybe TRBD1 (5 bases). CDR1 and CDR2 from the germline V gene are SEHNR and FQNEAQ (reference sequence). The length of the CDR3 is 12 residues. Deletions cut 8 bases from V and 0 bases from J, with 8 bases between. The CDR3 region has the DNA TGTGCCAGCTCAGACAGCTCCTACGAGCAGTACTTC. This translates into CASSDSSYEQYF.